This TCR beta chain originates from a study of CD8 T cells in ankylosing spondylitis. Study-wide results and caveats: Disease-linked clones reportedly concentrated significantly in matched ankylosing spondylitis synovial fluid. Typical of ankylosing spondylitis blood, it appeared, was a TCR beta motif of several highly homologous variants. Earlier literature documents some of the motif variants in reactive arthritis synovial fluid and blood.

There are a few counts of this clonotype. The antigen remains unidentified. Quantitative barcoded 5'-RACE was used to prepare TCR beta libraries. From the 5' RACE reads, TCRdb called clonotypes with MiXCR, one entry per CDR3 protein. The sample yields around 220,000 distinct CDR3 sequences, around 20% seen once. V dropped 4 bases and J dropped 7; count of bases not matched to a gene: 6. Germline lookup yields CDR1 MGHRA and CDR2 YSYEKL. The CDR3 covers 14 residues. V gene TRBV4-1 combines with J gene TRBJ2-1; 8 bases agree with TRBD1. Sequencing was done on a sample of blood, either unsorted or a sorted T cell fraction (not recorded which). The TCR was taken from a male donor with ankylosing spondylitis. CDR3 sequence (DNA): TGCGCCAGCAGCCTCTTCAGGGGGCCTAATGAGCAGTTCTTC. Its translation: CASSLFRGPNEQFF.